These 25 T cell receptor beta chains share one sample of origin, sequenced in a study of beta chain features in type 1 diabetes. Overall study results and limits: TCRB CDR3s from Type 1 diabetes patients were moderately but significantly shorter in all four CD4+ subsets.

The isolated RNA, all of it, was reverse transcribed, so expressed TCRB transcripts were what got sequenced. Sequenced by immunoSEQ multiplex PCR; TCRdb stores in-frame clones only, minus some. The table has about 270,000 clones, around an eighth seen once. The antigens of these receptors remain unknown. The sequencing sample was made of naive CD4+ T cells from blood. Receptor source: a man younger than 40 with type 1 diabetes.

CDR3 DNA: TGCGCCAGCAGCCGGTCGATAGCGGGAGCGTTGGGCACCGGGGAGCTGTTTTTT. This translates into CASSRSIAGALGTGELFF. The chain couples TRBV4-3 to TRBJ2-2, with 9 bases aligning to TRBD2. CDR1 and CDR2 (germline): LGHNA, YSLEER. V dropped 4 bases and J dropped 4; count of bases not matched to a gene: 13. The CDR3 extends over 18 amino acids.

The chain couples TRBV28 to TRBJ2-7; perhaps TRBD2 as D (5 bases). The germline V gene encodes CDR1 MDHEN and CDR2 SYDVKM. Trimming left V 5 bases short and J 3 bases short, with 11 bases between. The CDR3 is 13 amino acids. The CDR3 DNA reads TGTGCCAGCAGTCCCGGGGTGAACTACGAGCAGTACTTC. Translated, it gives CASSPGVNYEQYF.

This clone was observed a few times. The genes are TRBV4-1 and TRBJ1-1; the D is unclear. Germline V CDR1 and CDR2: MGHRA, YSYEKL. The V end was cut by 0 bases, the J end by 5 bases, with 13 bases between. This CDR3 has 15 residues. CDR3 DNA sequence: TGCGCCAGCAGCCAAGATCAGCATCGAGGGACTGAAGCTTTCTTT. It codes for CASSQDQHRGTEAFF.

V gene TRBV19 combines with J gene TRBJ2-5; 9 bases map to TRBD1. The CDR3 covers 14 residues. With V trimmed by 5 bases and J by 4 bases, 5 bases remained unmatched. Germline V gene lookup returns CDR1 LNHDA and CDR2 SQIVND (reference sequence). The CDR3 coding sequence is TGTGCCAGTAGTGTCCGGGACAGGGCAGAGACCCAGTACTTC. Its protein is CASSVRDRAETQYF.

This clone was picked up a small number of times. V is TRBV28 and J is TRBJ2-7; tentative D call: TRBD1 (5 bases). The CDR3 consists of 16 residues. Germline assignment: CDR1 MDHEN and CDR2 SYDVKM. V was shortened by 5 bases and J by 0 bases, with 17 bases between the two germline ends. The CDR3: CASSLRKGFSSYEQYF. CDR3 DNA sequence: TGTGCCAGCAGTCTCCGTAAGGGGTTTAGCTCCTACGAGCAGTACTTC.

This rearrangement joins TRBV7-9 to TRBJ2-7, with 10 positions matching TRBD2. CDR1 is SEHNR, CDR2 FQNEAQ, per germline (reference sequence). The CDR3 is 16 residues long. After removal of 5 bases from V and 4 bases from J, the junction contained 11 bases not matched to a gene. The CDR3 sequence: CASSETRASGSYEQYF. DNA for the CDR3: TGTGCCAGCAGCGAGACAAGGGCTAGCGGGAGTTACGAGCAGTACTTC.

The chain uses TRBV11-1 and TRBJ2-7; the match to TRBD1 covers 9 bases. Germline CDR1 is SGHAT and CDR2 is FQDESV (reference sequence). With 1 base clipped from V and 7 bases from J, the junction kept 11 bases outside the gene matches. This CDR3 has 16 residues. CDR3 region: CASSLGDRDRDKEQYF. In DNA form, the CDR3 reads TGTGCCAGCAGCTTAGGCGACCGGGACAGGGATAAAGAGCAGTACTTC.

The chain carries TRBV19 and TRBJ1-1; 10 nucleotides agree with TRBD1. V trimming: 5 bases; J trimming: 0 bases; junction bases outside the gene matches: 3. This CDR3 contains 15 residues. CDR1 and CDR2 (germline): LNHDA, SQIVND (reference sequence). CDR3 region: CASSWTGGVNTEAFF. The CDR3 bases are TGTGCCAGTAGTTGGACAGGGGGAGTGAACACTGAAGCTTTCTTT.

This clone showed up just a few times. The chain employs TRBV7-9 and TRBJ2-3; 7 nucleotides match TRBD2. The length of the CDR3 is 14 residues. Germline V lookup: CDR1 SEHNR, CDR2 FQNEAQ (reference sequence). V shed 5 bases, J shed 8 bases, and the junction held 10 bases outside the gene matches. CDR3 in DNA: TGTGCCAGCAGCCTCCATGCGGGAGAAGGTACGCAGTATTTT. It codes for CASSLHAGEGTQYF.

This clone was detected a few times. J is TRBJ2-2 and V is TRBV2; 8 bases are a match to TRBD2. The CDR3 runs to 14 residues. The V and J ends lost 5 bases and 4 bases, in that order; junction bases with no gene match: 3. Germline loops: CDR1 SNHLY, CDR2 FYNNEI. In nucleotides, the CDR3 is TGTGCCAGCAGTTCCAGCGGGAGCACCGGGGAGCTGTTTTTT. Encoded protein: CASSSSGSTGELFF. Full variable domain (remainder filled in from reference TRBV2 and TRBJ2-2): EPEVTQTPSHQVTQMGQEVILRCVPISNHLYFYWYRQILGQKVEFLVSFYNNEISEKSEIFDDQFSVERPDGSNFTLKIRSTKLEDSAMYFCASSSSGSTGELFFGEGSRLTVL.

The table lists this clone with a few counts. The chain is built from TRBV18 and TRBJ2-5, with a tentative D call TRBD2 (6 bases). Germline V CDR1 and CDR2: KGHSH, LQKENI. CDR3 size: 14 residues. Trimming removed 0 bases from V and 3 bases from J, with 8 bases in between. CDR3 coding DNA: TGTGCCAGCTCACCACCGTGGGGGGAAGAGACCCAGTACTTC. It yields the protein CASSPPWGEETQYF.

This chain joins TRBV7-9 and TRBJ2-7; weak D call: TRBD2 (6 bases). V was shortened by 5 bases and J by 7 bases, with 12 bases between the two germline ends. Germline CDR1 reads SEHNR; CDR2 reads FQNEAQ (reference sequence). CDR3 size: 12 residues. The CDR3 DNA is TGTGCCAGCAGCGCATCTGGGGGGGAGCAGTACTTC. This encodes CASSASGGEQYF.

V is TRBV27 and J is TRBJ2-7; 10 bases align to TRBD2. CDR1 and CDR2 from the germline V gene are MNHEY and SMNVEV (reference sequence). Losses at the gene ends were 6 bases for V and 3 bases for J; bases not matched to a gene: 8. CDR3 length: 15 amino acids. The CDR3 DNA is TGTGCCAGCAGCCCAGCGGGGGGGGGTCGCTACGAGCAGTACTTC. The encoded protein is CASSPAGGGRYEQYF.

The J gene is TRBJ2-4, the V gene TRBV5-1; 9 positions agree with TRBD2. Germline V gene sequence: CDR1 SGHRS, CDR2 YFSETQ. With V trimmed by 0 bases and J by 3 bases, 7 bases remained unmatched. This CDR3 is 17 amino acids long. The CDR3, as DNA: TGCGCCAGCAGCTTGGCTAGCGGGATTCCGTACAAAAACATTCAGTACTTC. Protein sequence: CASSLASGIPYKNIQYF.

The V gene is TRBV5-4, the J gene TRBJ2-7; 7 bases fit TRBD1. V dropped 1 base and J dropped 4; count of bases not matched to a gene: 8. The length of the CDR3 is 15 residues. Germline V gene lookup returns CDR1 SGHNT and CDR2 YYREEE (reference sequence). DNA for the CDR3: TGTGCCAGCAGCTTGCCCGGGACAGCCGGGTACGAGCAGTACTTC. It encodes CASSLPGTAGYEQYF.

CDR3 nucleotide sequence: TGTGCCAGCAGGTCCCCGTCCGAAGCTTTCTTT. It specifies CASRSPSEAFF. This chain links TRBV28 with TRBJ1-1; the D is unclear. Germline V gene lookup returns CDR1 MDHEN and CDR2 SYDVKM. The CDR3 extends over 11 amino acids. V was pared by 6 bases and J by 8 bases, with 10 bases between.

The genes are TRBV5-4 and TRBJ2-6; 7 positions match TRBD1. This CDR3 is built from 17 residues. Germline V gene lookup returns CDR1 SGHNT and CDR2 YYREEE (reference sequence). V gave up 2 bases and J gave up 2 bases; unmatched junction bases: 7. The DNA for the CDR3 is TGTGCCAGCAGCTTATCGACAGGGAGAGCTGGGGCCAACGTCCTGACTTTC. This sequence encodes CASSLSTGRAGANVLTF.

In its sample, this clone was seen a few times. The chain links TRBV9 to TRBJ2-2, with D maybe TRBD1 (5 bases). With 5 bases removed from V and 3 bases from J, the gap between germline ends came to 8 bases. Germline CDR1 SGDLS, CDR2 YYNGEE. The CDR3 length is 13 residues. CDR3 in DNA: TGTGCCAGCAGTTACAGGTACACCGGGGAGCTGTTTTTT. Translating gives CASSYRYTGELFF.

The V call is TRBV6-5, the J call TRBJ1-2, with 9 positions matching TRBD1. Germline loops: CDR1 MNHEY, CDR2 SVGAGI. The CDR3 loop spans 13 amino acids. The V gene end was trimmed by 4 bases and the J gene end by 8 bases; junction bases not matched to a gene: 5. CDR3 amino acids: CASSSRDREGYTF. The CDR3 region has the DNA TGTGCCAGCAGTTCTCGGGACAGGGAAGGCTACACCTTC.

The chain links TRBV29-1 to TRBJ2-5, with D tentatively TRBD1 (5 bases). CDR3 length equals 14 residues. Trimming removed 0 bases from V and 2 bases from J, with 10 bases in between. The germline gives CDR1 SQVTM, CDR2 ANQGSEA. The DNA for the CDR3 is TGCAGCGTTGAAGATCGGCAGGGTCAAGAGACCCAGTACTTC. Protein: CSVEDRQGQETQYF.

The chain uses TRBV18 and TRBJ2-1, with 13 bases that match TRBD2. The CDR3 is 17 residues long. The junction had 3 bases not matched to a gene; V was cut back by 4 bases and J by 0 bases. Per the germline V gene, CDR1 is KGHSH and CDR2 is LQKENI. DNA for the CDR3: TGTGCCAGCTCACGGACTAGCGGGGGCAGCTCCTACAATGAGCAGTTCTTC. Translating gives CASSRTSGGSSYNEQFF.

This clone was recorded a few times. The chain couples TRBV28 to TRBJ2-3, with 10 bases identical to TRBD2. V was pared by 6 bases and J by 3 bases, with 9 bases of the junction left unmatched. CDR1 is MDHEN and CDR2 is SYDVKM in the germline V gene. This CDR3 has 16 residues. The CDR3 here is CASSRLSGRRTDTQYF. Written as DNA, the CDR3 is TGTGCCAGCAGCAGACTTAGCGGGAGGAGGACAGATACGCAGTATTTT.

This clone was observed a few times. This CDR3 is also generated by other DNA sequences in the sample. The rearrangement links TRBV25-1 to TRBJ2-5, with a possible D match to TRBD1 (6 bases). The CDR3 length is 15 residues. The germline V and J ends were trimmed by 4 bases and 5 bases, with 17 bases remaining between them. The germline gives CDR1 MGHDK, CDR2 SYGVNS. CDR3 sequence reads: CASSGATGLVETQYF. The CDR3 region has the DNA TGTGCCAGCAGTGGGGCTACAGGGTTGGTGGAGACCCAGTACTTC.

The V and J genes are TRBV19 and TRBJ1-3; 8 bases align to TRBD1. After removal of 3 bases from V and 2 bases from J, the junction contained 6 bases not matched to a gene. The CDR3 spans 16 residues. Germline lookup yields CDR1 LNHDA and CDR2 SQIVND (reference sequence). The CDR3 reads CASSIPGQGAGNTIYF. For the CDR3, the DNA is TGTGCCAGTAGTATCCCCGGACAGGGAGCTGGAAACACCATATATTTT.

The V gene is TRBV28, the J gene TRBJ2-4; D remains ambiguous. Germline assignment: CDR1 MDHEN and CDR2 SYDVKM. CDR3 length equals 12 residues. Trimming cost V 3 bases and J 11 bases, with 11 bases left between them. The CDR3 reads CASSFSGLFQYF. The CDR3, as DNA: TGTGCCAGCAGTTTTAGTGGGCTTTTTCAGTACTTC.